One TCR beta chain is described in this entry. Antigen specificity is unknown. Deep-level assay runs were performed. Evenly divided among several immunoSEQ plates was the genomic DNA of each subset. TCRdb's table, derived via immunoSEQ multiplex PCR, lists solely in-frame clones and lacks some. The sample has roughly 1,800,000 clones; about 95% are singletons. Naive CD8 populations comprised CD45RO-negative cells positively selected for CCR7, excluding terminally differentiated effector memory CD45RA+ cells. The data derive from a study of shared clonotypes between healthy human individuals. About the study: There were three CD4 naive, three CD4 memory, two CD8 naive and one CD8 memory plates per donor. Points from the study as a whole: Represented genetic and exposure-history diversity was restricted by having few donors.

Germline CDR1 and CDR2: MNHEY and SVGAGI. This CDR3 is 16 amino acids long. Trimming took 0 bases from V and 0 from J, leaving 12 bases between them. The receptor was isolated from a man in his late teens or twenties in good health. The sequenced sample was naive CD8+ T cells sorted from blood. The chain uses TRBV6-5 and TRBJ2-7; D is unresolved. The CDR3 sequence: CASSYSAGPSSYEQYF. CDR3 nucleotide sequence: TGTGCCAGCAGTTACTCAGCCGGGCCCAGCTCCTACGAGCAGTACTTC.